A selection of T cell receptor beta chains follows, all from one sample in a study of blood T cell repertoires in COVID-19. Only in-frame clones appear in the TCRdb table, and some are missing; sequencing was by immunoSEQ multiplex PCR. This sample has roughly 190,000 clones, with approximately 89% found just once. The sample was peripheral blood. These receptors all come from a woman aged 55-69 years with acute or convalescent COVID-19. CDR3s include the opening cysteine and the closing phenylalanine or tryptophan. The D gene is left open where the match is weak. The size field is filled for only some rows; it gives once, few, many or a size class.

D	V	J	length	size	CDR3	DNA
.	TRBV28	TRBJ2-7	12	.	CAAARHSYEQYF	TGTGCGGCGGCGCGGCATTCCTACGAGCAGTACTTC
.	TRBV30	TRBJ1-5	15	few	CAWSVFGNSNQPQHF	TGTGCCTGGAGTGTATTCGGTAATAGCAATCAGCCCCAGCATTTT
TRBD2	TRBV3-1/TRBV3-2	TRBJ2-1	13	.	CATRTSGNNEQFF	TGTGCCACCAGGACTAGCGGGAACAATGAGCAGTTCTTC
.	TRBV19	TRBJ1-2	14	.	CASSQDRTSYGYTF	TGTGCCAGTAGTCAAGACAGGACCTCCTATGGCTACACCTTC
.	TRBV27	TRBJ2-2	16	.	CASREEAGPIAGELFF	TGTGCCAGCCGAGAGGAGGCGGGACCTATCGCCGGGGAGCTGTTTTTT
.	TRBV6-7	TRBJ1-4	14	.	CASSDPREGEKLFF	TGTGCCAGCAGTGACCCTCGGGAGGGTGAAAAACTGTTTTTT
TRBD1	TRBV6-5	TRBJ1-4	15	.	CASSPRGARGEKLFF	TGTGCCAGCAGCCCCAGGGGGGCGCGTGGTGAAAAACTGTTTTTT
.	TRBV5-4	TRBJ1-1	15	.	CASSFGNPSLTEAFF	TGTGCCAGCAGCTTTGGCAATCCGTCGCTTACTGAAGCTTTCTTT
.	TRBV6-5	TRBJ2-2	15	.	CASSLASTNTGELFF	TGTGCCAGCTCCCTAGCGAGCACGAACACCGGGGAGCTGTTTTTT
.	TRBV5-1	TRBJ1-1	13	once	CASKKGENTEAFF	TGCGCCAGCAAAAAGGGAGAGAACACTGAAGCTTTCTTT
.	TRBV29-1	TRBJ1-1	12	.	CSVWGGSQAAFF	TGCAGCGTTTGGGGGGGGTCCCAAGCTGCTTTCTTT
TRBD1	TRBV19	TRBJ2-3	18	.	CASSPNAPRQGGTDTQYF	TGTGCCAGTAGTCCCAATGCCCCCCGACAGGGGGGAACAGATACGCAGTATTTT
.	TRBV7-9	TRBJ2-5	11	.	CASSLSETQYF	TGTGCCAGCAGCTTAAGCGAGACCCAGTACTTC
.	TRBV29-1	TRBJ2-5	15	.	CSVGGYRQGTETQYF	TGCAGCGTTGGCGGGTATCGGCAGGGGACAGAGACCCAGTACTTC
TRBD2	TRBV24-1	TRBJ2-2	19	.	CATSGRGEGGSLVTGELFF	TGTGCCACCAGTGGACGGGGAGAAGGCGGGAGCCTGGTCACCGGGGAGCTGTTTTTT
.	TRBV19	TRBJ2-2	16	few	CASNTPGSLNTGELFF	TGTGCCAGTAACACCCCGGGTTCCCTTAACACCGGGGAGCTGTTTTTT
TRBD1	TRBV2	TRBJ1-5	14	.	CASSPQGANQPQHF	TGTGCCAGCAGTCCCCAGGGGGCCAACCAGCCCCAGCATTTT
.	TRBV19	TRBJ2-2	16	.	CASSIPGKFRTGELFF	TGTGCCAGTAGTATTCCCGGAAAGTTCAGGACCGGGGAGCTGTTTTTT
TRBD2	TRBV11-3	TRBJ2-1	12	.	CASSYSGRAPFF	TGTGCCAGCAGCTATAGCGGGAGGGCCCCGTTCTTC
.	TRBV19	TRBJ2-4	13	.	CASTSTERGIQYF	TGTGCCAGTACTTCGACAGAAAGGGGCATTCAGTACTTC
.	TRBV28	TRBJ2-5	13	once	CASSRQLQETQYF	TGTGCCAGCAGTCGACAGCTCCAAGAGACCCAGTACTTC
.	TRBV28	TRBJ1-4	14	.	CASSPFTTNEKLFF	TGTGCCAGCAGCCCTTTTACAACTAATGAAAAACTGTTTTTT
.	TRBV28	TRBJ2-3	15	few	CASSLYEGGTDTQYF	TGTGCCAGCAGTTTATATGAGGGGGGCACAGATACGCAGTATTTT
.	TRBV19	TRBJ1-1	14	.	CASSPYEKNTEAFF	TGTGCCAGTAGCCCTTATGAGAAGAACACTGAAGCTTTCTTT
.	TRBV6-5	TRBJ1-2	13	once	CASSYTTDYGYTF	TGTGCCAGCAGTTACACGACAGACTATGGCTACACCTTC
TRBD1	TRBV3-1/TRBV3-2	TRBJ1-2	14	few	CASSPTGSNYGYTF	TGTGCCAGCAGCCCGACAGGGTCGAACTATGGCTACACCTTC
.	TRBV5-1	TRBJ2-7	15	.	CASSLRQGRFYEQYF	TGCGCCAGCAGCTTGAGGCAGGGAAGGTTTTACGAGCAGTACTTC
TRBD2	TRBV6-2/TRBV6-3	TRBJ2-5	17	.	CASSYSILAGVPETQYF	TGTGCCAGCAGTTACTCAATTCTAGCGGGAGTACCAGAGACCCAGTACTTC
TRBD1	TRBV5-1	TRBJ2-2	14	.	CASSRTGSTGELFF	TGCGCCAGCAGCCGGACAGGGTCCACCGGGGAGCTGTTTTTT
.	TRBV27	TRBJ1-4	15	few	CASSSIRHRDEKLFF	TGTGCCAGCAGTTCGATCCGCCACAGGGATGAAAAACTGTTTTTT
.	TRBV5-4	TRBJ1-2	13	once	CASSAGRQYGYTF	TGTGCCAGCAGCGCGGGCAGACAATATGGCTACACCTTC
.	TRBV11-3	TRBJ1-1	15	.	CASGIRDGGNTEAFF	TGTGCCAGCGGAATCAGGGACGGGGGAAACACTGAAGCTTTCTTT
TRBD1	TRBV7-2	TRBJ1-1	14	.	CASSLRQGKTEAFF	TGTGCCAGCAGCTTACGACAGGGTAAGACTGAAGCTTTCTTT
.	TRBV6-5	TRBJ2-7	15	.	CASSYTGQIGYEQYF	TGTGCCAGCAGTTACACAGGACAAATAGGCTACGAGCAGTACTTC
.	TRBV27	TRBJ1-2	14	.	CASSEGGQGYGYTF	TGTGCCAGCAGCGAGGGGGGGCAGGGCTATGGCTACACCTTC
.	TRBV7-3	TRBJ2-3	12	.	CASSFRGDTQYF	TGTGCCAGCAGCTTCAGAGGCGATACGCAGTATTTT
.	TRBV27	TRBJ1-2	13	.	CASRGLTAYGYTF	TGTGCCAGCAGGGGGCTGACAGCGTATGGCTACACCTTC
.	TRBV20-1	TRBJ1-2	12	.	CSASVGLDGYTF	TGCAGTGCTAGTGTTGGGCTGGATGGCTACACCTTC
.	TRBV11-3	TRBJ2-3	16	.	CASSLGTLRGTDTQYF	TGTGCCAGCAGCTTAGGTACTCTCCGAGGTACAGATACGCAGTATTTT
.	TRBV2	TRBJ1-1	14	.	CATKAGVMNTEAFF	TGTGCCACCAAAGCGGGGGTAATGAACACTGAAGCTTTCTTT
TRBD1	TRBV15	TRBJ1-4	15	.	CATSRGGTGNEKLFF	TGTGCCACCAGCAGAGGAGGGACAGGGAATGAAAAACTGTTTTTT
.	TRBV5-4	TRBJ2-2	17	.	CASSPLKGGSNTGELFF	TGTGCCAGCAGCCCACTTAAGGGAGGCTCGAACACCGGGGAGCTGTTTTTT
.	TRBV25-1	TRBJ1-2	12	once	CASSEGGYGYTF	TGTGCCAGCAGTGAGGGGGGGTATGGCTACACCTTC
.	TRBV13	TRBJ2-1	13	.	CASSFQGGNEQFF	TGTGCCAGCAGCTTCCAGGGTGGCAATGAGCAGTTCTTC
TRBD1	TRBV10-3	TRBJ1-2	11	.	CAISGDRAYTF	TGTGCCATCAGTGGAGACAGGGCCTACACCTTC
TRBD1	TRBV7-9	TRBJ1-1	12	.	CASSPTGYGAFF	TGTGCCAGCAGCCCGACAGGGTACGGGGCTTTCTTT
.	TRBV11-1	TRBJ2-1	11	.	CASSSGDEQFF	TGTGCCAGCAGCTCGGGGGATGAGCAGTTCTTC
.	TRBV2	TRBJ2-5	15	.	CASSEEGVRGETQYF	TGTGCCAGCAGTGAAGAGGGGGTCAGGGGAGAGACCCAGTACTTC
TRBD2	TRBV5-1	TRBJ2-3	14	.	CASSTGLARDTQYF	TGCGCCAGCAGCACGGGACTAGCAAGAGATACGCAGTATTTT
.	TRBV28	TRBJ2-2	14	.	CASIDGGLTGELFF	TGTGCCAGCATCGATGGAGGGCTCACCGGGGAGCTGTTTTTT
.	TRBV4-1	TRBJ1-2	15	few	CASSPLTEGTYGYTF	TGCGCCAGCAGCCCCCTAACGGAGGGTACCTATGGCTACACCTTC
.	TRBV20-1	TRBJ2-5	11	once	CSARTGETQYF	TGCAGTGCTAGAACGGGTGAGACCCAGTACTTC
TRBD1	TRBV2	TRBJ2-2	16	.	CASRFPQGERTGELFF	TGTGCCAGCAGATTCCCCCAGGGGGAAAGGACCGGGGAGCTGTTTTTT
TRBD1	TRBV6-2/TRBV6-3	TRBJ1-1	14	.	CASSYWDSMTEAFF	TGTGCCAGCAGTTACTGGGACAGTATGACTGAAGCTTTCTTT